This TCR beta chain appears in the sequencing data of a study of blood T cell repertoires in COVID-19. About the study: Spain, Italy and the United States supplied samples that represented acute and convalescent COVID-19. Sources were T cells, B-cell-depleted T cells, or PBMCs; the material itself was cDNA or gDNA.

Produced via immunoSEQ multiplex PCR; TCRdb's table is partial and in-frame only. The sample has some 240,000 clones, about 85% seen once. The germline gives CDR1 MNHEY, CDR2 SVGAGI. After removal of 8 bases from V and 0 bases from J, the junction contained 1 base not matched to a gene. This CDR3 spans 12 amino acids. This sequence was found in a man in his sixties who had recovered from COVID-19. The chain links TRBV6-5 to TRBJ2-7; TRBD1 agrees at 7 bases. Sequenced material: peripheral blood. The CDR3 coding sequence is TGTGCCAGCTGGGACAGCTCCTACGAGCAGTACTTC. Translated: CASWDSSYEQYF.